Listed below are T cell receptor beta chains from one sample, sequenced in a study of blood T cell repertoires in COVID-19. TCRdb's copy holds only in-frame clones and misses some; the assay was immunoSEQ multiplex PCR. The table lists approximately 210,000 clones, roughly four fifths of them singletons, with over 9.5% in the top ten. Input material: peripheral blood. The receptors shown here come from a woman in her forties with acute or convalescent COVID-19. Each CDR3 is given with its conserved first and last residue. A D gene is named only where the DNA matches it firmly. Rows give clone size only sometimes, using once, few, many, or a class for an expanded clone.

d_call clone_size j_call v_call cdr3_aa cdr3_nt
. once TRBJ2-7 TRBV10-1 CASSDTGYEQYF TGCGCCAGCAGCGACACAGGATACGAGCAGTACTTC
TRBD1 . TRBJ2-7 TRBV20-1 CSASFGTAYEQYF TGCAGTGCTAGTTTCGGGACAGCTTACGAGCAGTACTTC
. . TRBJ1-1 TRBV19 CASSMTGTEAFF TGTGCCAGTAGTATGACGGGCACTGAAGCTTTCTTT
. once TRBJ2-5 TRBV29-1 CSVAVETQYF TGCAGCGTTGCAGTGGAGACCCAGTACTTC
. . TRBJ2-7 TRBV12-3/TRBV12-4 CASSFQVTEEQYF TGTGCCAGCAGTTTCCAGGTCACCGAGGAGCAGTACTTC
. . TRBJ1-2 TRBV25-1 CASSDMTMNRYTF TGTGCCAGCAGTGATATGACAATGAATCGCTACACCTTC
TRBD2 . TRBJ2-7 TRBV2 CASSASGGPLGEQYF TGTGCCAGCAGTGCTAGCGGGGGGCCCTTGGGTGAGCAGTACTTC
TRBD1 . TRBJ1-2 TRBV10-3 CAISDPDRGGYGYTF TGTGCCATCAGTGACCCGGACAGGGGCGGCTATGGCTACACCTTC
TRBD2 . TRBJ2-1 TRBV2 CASGWTSGKNEQFF TGTGCCAGCGGATGGACTAGCGGGAAAAATGAGCAGTTCTTC
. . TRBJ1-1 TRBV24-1 CATRRGDTEAFF TGTGCCACCCGCCGGGGGGACACTGAAGCTTTCTTT
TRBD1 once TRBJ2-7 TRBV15 CATSPGEGTGYPLRYEQYF TGTGCCACCAGCCCAGGAGAGGGGACAGGGTACCCTTTGAGATACGAGCAGTACTTC
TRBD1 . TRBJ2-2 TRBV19 CASSSLAGGTGELFF TGTGCCAGTAGTAGCCTAGCAGGGGGTACCGGGGAGCTGTTTTTT
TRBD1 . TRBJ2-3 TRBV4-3 CASSLGTGMTDTQYF TGCGCCAGCAGCCTGGGGACAGGGATGACAGATACGCAGTATTTT
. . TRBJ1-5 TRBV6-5 CASSFSQGGNQPQHF TGTGCCAGCAGTTTTAGTCAAGGGGGCAATCAGCCCCAGCATTTT
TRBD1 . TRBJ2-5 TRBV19 CASSITGDQETQYF TGTGCCAGTAGTATTACAGGGGACCAAGAGACCCAGTACTTC
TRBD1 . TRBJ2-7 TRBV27 CASSLGSTGDEQYF TGTGCCAGCAGTTTAGGTTCGACAGGGGACGAGCAGTACTTC
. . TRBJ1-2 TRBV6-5 CASSSGNYGYTF TGTGCCAGCAGTTCAGGAAACTATGGCTACACCTTC
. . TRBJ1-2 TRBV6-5 CASSYSYTYGYTF TGTGCCAGCAGTTACTCTTACACCTATGGCTACACCTTC
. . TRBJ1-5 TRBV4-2 CASSQGDPRNQPQHF TGTGCCAGCAGCCAGGGTGACCCCAGGAATCAGCCCCAGCATTTT
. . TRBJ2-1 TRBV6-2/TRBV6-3 CASSYSFPGYNEQFF TGTGCCAGCAGTTACTCTTTCCCGGGCTACAATGAGCAGTTCTTC
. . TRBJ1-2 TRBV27 CASSLLQGSGGYTF TGTGCCAGCAGTTTATTACAGGGATCCGGGGGCTACACCTTC
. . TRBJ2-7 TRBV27 CASRGLLDEQYF TGTGCCAGCCGAGGGTTACTCGACGAGCAGTACTTC
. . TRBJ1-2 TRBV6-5 CASLPGPNYGYTF TGTGCCAGCCTACCGGGTCCCAACTATGGCTACACCTTC
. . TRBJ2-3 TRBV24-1 CATSDPRRTQATQYF TGTGCCACCAGTGACCCCCGACGCACGCAGGCTACGCAGTATTTT
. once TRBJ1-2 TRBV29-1 CSVVGGTRGYTF TGCAGCGTCGTTGGGGGGACTAGGGGCTACACCTTC
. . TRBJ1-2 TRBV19 CASSIQSVGENYGYTF TGTGCCAGTAGTATTCAGTCCGTGGGCGAGAACTATGGCTACACCTTC
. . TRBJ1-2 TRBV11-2 CASSPSVAANYGYTF TGTGCCAGCAGCCCTAGTGTGGCAGCTAACTATGGCTACACCTTC
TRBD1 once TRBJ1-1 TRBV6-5 CASSHPGQGVRAFF TGTGCCAGCAGTCACCCAGGACAGGGTGTAAGGGCTTTCTTT
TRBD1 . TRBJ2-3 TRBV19 CASSRQGGDTQYF TGTGCCAGTAGCCGACAGGGGGGAGATACGCAGTATTTT
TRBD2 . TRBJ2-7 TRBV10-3 CAIRPLPGGASGDSYEQYF TGTGCCATCCGTCCCCTACCAGGCGGGGCTAGCGGGGACTCCTACGAGCAGTACTTC
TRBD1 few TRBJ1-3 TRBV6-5 CASNSGGFGNTIYF TGTGCCAGCAACTCAGGGGGGTTTGGAAACACCATATATTTT
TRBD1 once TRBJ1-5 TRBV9 CASSATGGNQPQHF TGTGCCAGCAGCGCGACAGGGGGAAATCAGCCCCAGCATTTT
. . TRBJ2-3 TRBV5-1 CASSSSFGDTQYF TGCGCCAGCAGCTCCTCGTTCGGAGATACGCAGTATTTT
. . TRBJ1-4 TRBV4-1 CASSQVLPTNEKLFF TGCGCCAGCAGCCAAGTTCTTCCAACTAATGAAAAACTGTTTTTT
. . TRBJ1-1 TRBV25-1 CASLSGGAMNTEAFF TGTGCCAGCCTTTCGGGGGGAGCCATGAACACTGAAGCTTTCTTT
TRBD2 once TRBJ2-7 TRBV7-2 CASSFWTSGRGEQYF TGTGCCAGCAGCTTCTGGACTAGCGGGAGAGGCGAGCAGTACTTC
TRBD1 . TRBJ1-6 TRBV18 CASSPGQGANSPLHF TGTGCCAGCTCACCAGGCCAGGGGGCGAATTCACCCCTCCACTTT
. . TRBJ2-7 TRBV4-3 CASSQDDWDTSYEQYF TGCGCCAGCAGCCAAGACGACTGGGACACCTCCTACGAGCAGTACTTC
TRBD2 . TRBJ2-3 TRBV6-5 CASSYSSGVGTDTQYF TGTGCCAGCAGTTATTCTAGCGGAGTCGGCACAGATACGCAGTATTTT
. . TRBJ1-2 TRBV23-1 CASFRLGVYGYTF TGCGCCAGTTTCCGTTTAGGGGTCTATGGCTACACCTTC
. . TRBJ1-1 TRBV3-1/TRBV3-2 CASSQRAEAFF TGTGCCAGCAGCCAAAGAGCGGAAGCTTTCTTT
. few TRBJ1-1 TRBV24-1 CATPGEGGTEAFF TGTGCCACCCCAGGGGAAGGGGGCACTGAAGCTTTCTTT
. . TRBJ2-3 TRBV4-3 CASSQEWRGLDTQYF TGCGCCAGCAGCCAAGAATGGAGGGGTTTAGATACGCAGTATTTT
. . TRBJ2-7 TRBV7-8 CASSSDTTYEQYF TGTGCCAGCAGCTCGGACACCACCTACGAGCAGTACTTC